The text below deals with one TCR beta chain. Its specificity is unknown. The data originate from a study of cytomegalovirus exposure and HLA in healthy donors. Study-wide findings and caveats: The number of N-insertions in an Asian-associated ancestry cluster was reportedly below the approximately 600-donor mean in a later analysis. In the analysis, some V segments, TRBV6-2 and TRBV6-3 included, were excluded as indistinguishable. Certain sequence variants were highly shared and formed a cluster, and this cluster was likely a sequencing artifact.

The primer mix had 60 Vbeta and 13 Jbeta primers. The protocol was immunoSEQ multiplex PCR, while the TCRdb copy is restricted to in-frame clones and leaves out a portion. The profile shows fewer than 300,000 clones, roughly 90% of them singletons. Looked up from germline, CDR1 is SQVTM and CDR2 is ANQGSEA. The V end was cut by 7 bases, the J end by 10 bases, with 19 bases between. CDR3 length: 12 residues. The TCR was taken from a man aged 40-49 years in good health and CMV-seropositive. The chain uses TRBV29-1 and TRBJ1-1; D is unclear. What was sequenced was PBMCs. In nucleotides, the CDR3 is TGCAGCGCCGAGGGCGTCCCGGCTGTAGCTTTCTTT. Translating it yields CSAEGVPAVAFF.